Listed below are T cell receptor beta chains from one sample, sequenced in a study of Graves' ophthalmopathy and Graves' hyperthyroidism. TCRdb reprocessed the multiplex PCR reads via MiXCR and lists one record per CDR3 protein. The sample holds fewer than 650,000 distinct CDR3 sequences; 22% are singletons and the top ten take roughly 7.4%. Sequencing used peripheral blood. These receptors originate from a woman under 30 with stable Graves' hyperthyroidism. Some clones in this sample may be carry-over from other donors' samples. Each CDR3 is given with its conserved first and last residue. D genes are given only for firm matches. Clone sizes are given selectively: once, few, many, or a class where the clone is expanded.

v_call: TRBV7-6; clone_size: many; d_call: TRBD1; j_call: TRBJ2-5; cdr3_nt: TGTGCCAGCGTCCAGCTCGGACAGGCCCAAGAGACCCAGTACTTC; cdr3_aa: CASVQLGQAQETQYF
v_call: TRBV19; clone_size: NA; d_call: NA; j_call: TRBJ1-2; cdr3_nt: TGTGCCAGTAGTCAGGGGAGTCTTGGCTACACCTTC; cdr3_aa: CASSQGSLGYTF
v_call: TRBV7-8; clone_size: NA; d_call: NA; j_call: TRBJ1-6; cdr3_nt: TGTGCCAGCAGCCTCCTTCAGGGGCTCTCTTATAATTCACCCCTCCACTTT; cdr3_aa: CASSLLQGLSYNSPLHF
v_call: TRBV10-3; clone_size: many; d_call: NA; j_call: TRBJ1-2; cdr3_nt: TGTGCCATCAGTTCTACTACATGGACCTACTATGGCTACACCTTC; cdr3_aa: CAISSTTWTYYGYTF
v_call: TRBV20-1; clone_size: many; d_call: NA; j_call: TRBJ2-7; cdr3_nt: TGCAGTGCTAGAGATGAGTCAGCGGTCTACGAGCAGTACTTC; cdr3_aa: CSARDESAVYEQYF
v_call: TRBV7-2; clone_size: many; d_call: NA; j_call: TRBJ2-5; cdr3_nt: TGTGCCAGCAGCTTAGACGGGGGTGAGACCCAGTACTTC; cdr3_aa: CASSLDGGETQYF
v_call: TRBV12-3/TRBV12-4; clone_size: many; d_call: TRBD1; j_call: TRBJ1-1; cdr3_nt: TGTGCCAGCAGTTTATTGGACAGGGTAGGGTACGTTGAAGCTTTCTTT; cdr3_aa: CASSLLDRVGYVEAFF
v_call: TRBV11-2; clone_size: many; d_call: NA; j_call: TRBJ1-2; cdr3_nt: TGTGCCAGCAGCTTAGGGGGACTGTCCCTGGCGCGTGGCTACACCTTC; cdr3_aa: CASSLGGLSLARGYTF
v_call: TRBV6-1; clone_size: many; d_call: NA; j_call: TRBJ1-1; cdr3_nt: TGTGCCAGCAGTGATTTTGGTCTCATGAACACTGAAGCTTTCTTT; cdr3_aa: CASSDFGLMNTEAFF
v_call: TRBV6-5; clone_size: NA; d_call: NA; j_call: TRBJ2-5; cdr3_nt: TGTGCCAGCAGTTACTCGGCAGGGCAGCAAGAGACCCAGTACTTC; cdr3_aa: CASSYSAGQQETQYF
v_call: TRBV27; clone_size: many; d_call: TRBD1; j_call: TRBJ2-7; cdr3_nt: TGTGCCAAAGTCAGGGGGAGCAACGAGCAGTACTTC; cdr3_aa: CAKVRGSNEQYF
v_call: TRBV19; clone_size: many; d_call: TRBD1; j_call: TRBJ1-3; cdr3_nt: TGTGCCAGTAGTCTGATACAGGGGGACCGAAACACCATATATTTT; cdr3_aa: CASSLIQGDRNTIYF
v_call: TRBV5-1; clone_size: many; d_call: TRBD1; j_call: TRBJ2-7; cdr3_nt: TGCGCCAGCAGCAACCGGGACAGGGGGTCTACCTACGAGCAGTACTTC; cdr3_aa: CASSNRDRGSTYEQYF
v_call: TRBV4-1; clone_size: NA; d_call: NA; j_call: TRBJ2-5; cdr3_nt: TGCGCCAGCAGCCAAGACCCTAGGGGAGTGGTGAAGACCCAGTACTTC; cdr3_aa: CASSQDPRGVVKTQYF
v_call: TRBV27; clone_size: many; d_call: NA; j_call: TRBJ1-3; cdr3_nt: TGTGCCAGCAGTTCGAGGCAGGGAGCGGCGTTCTCTGGAAACACCATATATTTT; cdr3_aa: CASSSRQGAAFSGNTIYF
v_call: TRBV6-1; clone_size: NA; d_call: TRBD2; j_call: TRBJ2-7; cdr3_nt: TGTGCCAGCACCCGGACTAGCGGGGGGTCTTCCTACGAGCAGTACTTC; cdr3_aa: CASTRTSGGSSYEQYF
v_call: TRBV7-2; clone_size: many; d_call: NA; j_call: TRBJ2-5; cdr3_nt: TGTGCCAGCAGCTTAGAGTCAGGGCAGCCCCAGTACTTC; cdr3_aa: CASSLESGQPQYF
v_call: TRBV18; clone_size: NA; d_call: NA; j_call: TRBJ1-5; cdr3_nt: TGTGCCAGCTCTCTACAGGGATCCATGGACCAGCCCCAGCATTTT; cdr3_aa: CASSLQGSMDQPQHF
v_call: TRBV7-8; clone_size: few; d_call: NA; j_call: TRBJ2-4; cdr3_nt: TGTGCCAGCAGCTTAATGGCGACGACCAAAAACATTCAGTACTTC; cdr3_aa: CASSLMATTKNIQYF
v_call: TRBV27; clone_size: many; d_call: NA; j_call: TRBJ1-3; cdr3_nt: TGTGCCAGCAGTTTTAAGGCCGGCGAGGGGAACACCATATATTTT; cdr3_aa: CASSFKAGEGNTIYF
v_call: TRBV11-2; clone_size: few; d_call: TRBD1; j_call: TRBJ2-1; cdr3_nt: TGTGCCAGCAGCCCGGAACAGAAGTCAGACAGGGACAAAAAATCCTACAATGAGCAGTTCTTC; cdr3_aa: CASSPEQKSDRDKKSYNEQFF
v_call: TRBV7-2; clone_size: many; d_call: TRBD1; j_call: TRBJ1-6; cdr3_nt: TGTGCCAGCAGCTTAGAAGGGGGCCTGCGGTCACCCCTCCACTTT; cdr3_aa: CASSLEGGLRSPLHF
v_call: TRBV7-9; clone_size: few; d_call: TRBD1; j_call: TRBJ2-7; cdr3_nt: TGTGCCAGCAGCCCCGGACAGGGGCCCACCTACGAGCAGTACTTC; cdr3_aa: CASSPGQGPTYEQYF
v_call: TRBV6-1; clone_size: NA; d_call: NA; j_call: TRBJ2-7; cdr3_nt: TGTGCCAGCAGTACAAAACGTATCTACGAGCAGTACTTC; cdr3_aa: CASSTKRIYEQYF
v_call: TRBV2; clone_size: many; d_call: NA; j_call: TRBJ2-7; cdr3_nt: TGTGCCAGCAGTGGGGTGCAGAGAGGAGCCGAGCAGTACTTC; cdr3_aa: CASSGVQRGAEQYF
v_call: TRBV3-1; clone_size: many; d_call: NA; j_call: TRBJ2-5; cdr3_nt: TGTGCCACCTCTATCTTAGCGTCCCAAGAGACCCAGTACTTC; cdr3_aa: CATSILASQETQYF
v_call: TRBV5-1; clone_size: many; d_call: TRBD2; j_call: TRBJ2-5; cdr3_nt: TGCGCCAGCAGCCCCGGGACTAGCGGGAGAGTGTCAGAAGAGACCCAGTACTTC; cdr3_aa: CASSPGTSGRVSEETQYF
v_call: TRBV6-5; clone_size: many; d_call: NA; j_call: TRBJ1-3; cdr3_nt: TGTGCCAGCAGTCCCAGGAACGGACCTGGAAACACCATATATTTT; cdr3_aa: CASSPRNGPGNTIYF
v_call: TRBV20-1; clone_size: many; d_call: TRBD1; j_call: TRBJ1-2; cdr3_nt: TGCAGGGGTACAGGGGGAGACTATGGCTACACCTTC; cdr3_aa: CRGTGGDYGYTF
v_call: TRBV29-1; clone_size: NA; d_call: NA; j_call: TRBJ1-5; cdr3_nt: TGCAGCGTTGGAACCAGTAGCAATCAGCCCCAGCATTTT; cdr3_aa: CSVGTSSNQPQHF
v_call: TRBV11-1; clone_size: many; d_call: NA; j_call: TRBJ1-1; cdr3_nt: TGTGCCAGCAGCTTTAGGGCAGGGGAGGCGGACACTGAAGCTTTCTTT; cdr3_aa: CASSFRAGEADTEAFF
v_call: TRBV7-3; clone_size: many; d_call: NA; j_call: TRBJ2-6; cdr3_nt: TGTGCCAGCAGCTTTTCCGTGACTGGGGCCAACGTCCTGACTTTC; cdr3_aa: CASSFSVTGANVLTF
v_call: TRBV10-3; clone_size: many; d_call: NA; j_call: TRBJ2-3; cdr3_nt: TGTGCCACCAGGGGGGCGACTAGTCGAACAGATACGCAGTATTTT; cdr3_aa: CATRGATSRTDTQYF
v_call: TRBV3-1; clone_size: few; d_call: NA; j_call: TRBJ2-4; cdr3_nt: TGTGCCAGCAGCCTCGGAACGGAGGGTGCCCTACTAGCCAAAAACATTCAGTACTTC; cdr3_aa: CASSLGTEGALLAKNIQYF
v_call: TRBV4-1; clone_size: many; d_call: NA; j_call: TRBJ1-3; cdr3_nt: TGCGCCAGCAGCCAAGATCGGGGGCGGGTAGACACCATATATTTT; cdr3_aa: CASSQDRGRVDTIYF
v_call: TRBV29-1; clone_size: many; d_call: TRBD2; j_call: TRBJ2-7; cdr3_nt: TGCAGCGCCCGGACTAGCGGGGGCCCTCGCCCCCACGAGCAGTACTTC; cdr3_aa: CSARTSGGPRPHEQYF
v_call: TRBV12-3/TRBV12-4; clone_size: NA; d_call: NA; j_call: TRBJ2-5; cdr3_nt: TGTGCCAGCTCGCATGAGGGAGCAGACCAGTACTTC; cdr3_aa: CASSHEGADQYF
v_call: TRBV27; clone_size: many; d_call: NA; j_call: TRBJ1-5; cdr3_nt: TGTGCCAGCAGTTTTGAGGGGAGGGATCAGCCCCAGCATTTT; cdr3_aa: CASSFEGRDQPQHF
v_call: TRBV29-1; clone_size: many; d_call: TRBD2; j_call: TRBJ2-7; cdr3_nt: TGCAGCGTTGTCGGGGGGTCACTCGAGCAGTACTTC; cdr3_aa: CSVVGGSLEQYF
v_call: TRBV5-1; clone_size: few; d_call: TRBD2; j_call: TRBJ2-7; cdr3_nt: TGCGCCAGCAGCTTTAGCGGGACCACCTACGAGCAGTACTTC; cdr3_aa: CASSFSGTTYEQYF
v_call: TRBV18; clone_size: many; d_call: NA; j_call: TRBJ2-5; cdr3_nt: TGTGCCAGCTCACCACCCTCCGGGAGCAGAGAGACCCAGTACTTC; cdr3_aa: CASSPPSGSRETQYF